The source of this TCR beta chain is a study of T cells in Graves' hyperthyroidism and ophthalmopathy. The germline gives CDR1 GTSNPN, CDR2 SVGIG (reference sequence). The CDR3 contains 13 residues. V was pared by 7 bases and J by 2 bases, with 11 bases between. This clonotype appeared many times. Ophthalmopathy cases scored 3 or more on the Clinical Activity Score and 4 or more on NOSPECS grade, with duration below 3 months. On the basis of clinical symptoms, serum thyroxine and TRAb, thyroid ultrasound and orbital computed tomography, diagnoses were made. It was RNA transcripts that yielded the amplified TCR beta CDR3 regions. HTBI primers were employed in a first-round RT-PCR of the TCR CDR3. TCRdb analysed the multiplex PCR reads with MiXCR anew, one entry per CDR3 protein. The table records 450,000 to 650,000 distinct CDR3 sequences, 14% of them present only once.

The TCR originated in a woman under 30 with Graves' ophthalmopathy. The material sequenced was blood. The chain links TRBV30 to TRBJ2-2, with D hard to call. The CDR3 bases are TGTGCCTCCGACTTCGGTAACACCGGGGAGCTGTTTTTT. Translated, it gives CASDFGNTGELFF.